A single sample is the source of the 11 T cell receptor beta chains below, sequenced in a study of shared clonotypes between healthy human individuals. Clones were read by immunoSEQ multiplex PCR, and TCRdb kept only the in-frame ones, dropping some. The repertoire includes about 480,000 clones, roughly 79% of them detected once, and around 13% sits in the top ten. Source material: PBMCs. The receptors shown here come from a woman aged 40 to 50 in good health. Some clones in this sample may be carry-over from other donors' samples.

This clone was detected once. The rearrangement links TRBV19 to TRBJ2-5; D perhaps matches TRBD2 (5 bases). CDR1 is LNHDA, CDR2 SQIVND, per germline (reference sequence). V lost 10 bases and J lost 2, with 11 bases in between. The length of the CDR3 is 12 residues. CDR3 region: CATGVGQETQYF. The CDR3 region has the DNA TGTGCCACCGGGGTAGGGCAAGAGACCCAGTACTTC. The full variable domain, its missing parts supplied by reference TRBV19 and TRBJ2-5, is DGGITQSPKYLFRKEGQNVTLSCEQNLNHDAMYWYRQDPGQGLRLIYYSQIVNDFQKGDIAEGYSVSREKKESFPLTVTSAQKNPTAFYLCATGVGQETQYFGPGTRLLVL.

This chain uses TRBV7-3 with TRBJ2-1, with 10 bases aligning to TRBD2. The CDR3 contains 15 residues. Germline loops: CDR1 SGHTA, CDR2 FQGTGA. With V trimmed by 6 bases and J by 8 bases, 10 bases remained unmatched. The CDR3: CASRKTSGAPHEQFF. DNA for the CDR3: TGTGCCAGCAGAAAAACTAGCGGGGCGCCTCATGAGCAGTTCTTC. Using reference TRBV7-3 and TRBJ2-1 for the parts outside the CDR3, the full variable domain is GAGVSQTPSNKVTEKGKYVELRCDPISGHTALYWYRQSLGQGPEFLIYFQGTGAADDSGLPNDRFFAVRPEGSVSTLKIQRTERGDSAVYLCASRKTSGAPHEQFFGPGTRLTVL.

The chain combines TRBV6-1 with TRBJ1-2; no definite D call. The V end was cut by 8 bases, the J end by 0 bases, with 16 bases between. This CDR3 spans 15 amino acids. Looked up from germline, CDR1 is MNHNS and CDR2 is SASEGT. The CDR3 region is CASSSSARTNYGYTF. The DNA of the CDR3 is TGTGCCAGCTCCTCATCCGCGAGAACTAACTATGGCTACACCTTC.

The chain uses TRBV9 and TRBJ2-3; no definite D call. This CDR3 is built from 16 residues. V lost 3 bases and J lost 2, with 16 bases in between. Germline V gene sequence: CDR1 SGDLS, CDR2 YYNGEE. DNA of the CDR3: TGTGCCAGCAGCGCCTCGATCTTGGGATACACAGATACGCAGTATTTT. Its translation is CASSASILGYTDTQYF.

A few counts support this clone. This sequence joins TRBV2 and TRBJ1-5; D unclear. CDR3 length equals 15 residues. Germline lookup yields CDR1 SNHLY and CDR2 FYNNEI. V lost 2 bases to trimming and J lost 3 bases, with 11 bases between them. The chain's CDR3 is CASSERAGPNQPQHF. The CDR3 nucleotides are TGTGCCAGCAGTGAACGGGCAGGTCCCAATCAGCCCCAGCATTTT.

The J gene is TRBJ1-5, the V gene TRBV19, with D possibly being TRBD1 (5 bases). The V end lost 4 bases, the J end lost 1 base, and 14 bases lay between the germline ends. From germline, CDR1 is LNHDA and CDR2 SQIVND (reference sequence). This CDR3 spans 16 amino acids. CDR3 residues: CASSTRRGDSNQPQHF. The DNA of the CDR3 is TGTGCCAGTAGTACCCGGCGGGGGGACAGCAATCAGCCCCAGCATTTT.

The rearrangement uses TRBV4-2 and TRBJ2-1, with D possibly TRBD1 on 6 matching bases. CDR3 length: 14 amino acids. CDR1 and CDR2 from the germline V gene are LGHNA and YNFKEQ. Trimming stripped 0 bases from V and 7 bases from J, with 10 bases between. The CDR3 nucleotides are TGTGCCAGCAGCCAAGATACAGGGTTGAATGAGCAGTTCTTC. It yields the protein CASSQDTGLNEQFF.

The V call is TRBV18, the J call TRBJ1-2, with D uncertain. The CDR3 is made up of 13 amino acids. CDR1 is KGHSH and CDR2 is LQKENI in the germline V gene. V lost 3 bases and J 4 bases, leaving 9 bases between the germline ends. For the CDR3, the DNA is TGTGCCAGCTCACCCCCCCGGATCTATGGCTACACCTTC. It codes for CASSPPRIYGYTF.

A few counts support this clone. This chain links TRBV2 with TRBJ2-5; 7 nucleotides agree with TRBD2. CDR3 length: 13 amino acids. Germline assignment: CDR1 SNHLY and CDR2 FYNNEI. With 10 bases clipped from V and 1 base from J, the junction kept 6 bases outside the gene matches. The CDR3 coding sequence is TGTGCCACAGCAGCGGGATCCCAAGAGACCCAGTACTTC. It codes for CATAAGSQETQYF. Looking up the rest from reference TRBV2 and TRBJ2-5 gives the full variable domain: EPEVTQTPSHQVTQMGQEVILRCVPISNHLYFYWYRQILGQKVEFLVSFYNNEISEKSEIFDDQFSVERPDGSNFTLKIRSTKLEDSAMYFCATAAGSQETQYFGPGTRLLVL.

In nucleotides, the CDR3 is TGTGCCAGCAGTGAGGTGCCTGAAAAACTGTTTTTT. Protein sequence: CASSEVPEKLFF. This chain uses TRBV25-1 with TRBJ1-4; the D is unclear. Deletions cut 3 bases from V and 7 bases from J, with 6 bases between. Germline V gives CDR1 MGHDK, CDR2 SYGVNS. The CDR3 runs 12 residues.

This clone was found a few times. The V and J genes are TRBV5-1 and TRBJ2-3, with 7 bases that match TRBD2. Germline values: CDR1 SGHRS, CDR2 YFSETQ. The CDR3 length is 17 residues. J was trimmed by 2 bases and V by 0 bases; bases with no gene match: 9. The CDR3 loop is CASSLAVSGLTTDTQYF. The CDR3 coding sequence is TGCGCCAGCAGCTTGGCCGTGTCGGGACTAACCACAGATACGCAGTATTTT. Filled out from reference TRBV5-1 and TRBJ2-3, the complete variable domain reads KAGVTQTPRYLIKTRGQQVTLSCSPISGHRSVSWYQQTPGQGLQFLFEYFSETQRNKGNFPGRFSGRQFSNSRSEMNVSTLELGDSALYLCASSLAVSGLTTDTQYFGPGTRLTVL.